The next 16 T cell receptor beta chains were all read from a single sample in a study of blood T cells in healthy people across ages (dated by TCRdb to 2014 to 2015). Libraries came from 5' RACE. The run used an Illumina HiSeq 2500. A second PCR of 7 to 11 cycles was run with a J-beta primer mix and a sample-barcoded 5' primer. The public reads were reanalyzed by TCRdb: fastp trimming at Q25, MiXCR alignment, in-frame beta chains only. Each CDR3 protein gets just one entry, which takes the most common genes and DNA from the rows behind it. Present in this sample are 900,000 to 950,000 distinct CDR3 sequences, 25% to 35% of which were seen just once. The ten most abundant clones make up roughly 10% of the sample. These data also featured in a second study, about T cells of mothers and their children.

Sample: blood. The receptors were sampled from a woman aged 40 to 50 in good health.

The chain carries TRBV28 and TRBJ1-5; D possibly corresponds to TRBD1 (5 bases). The CDR3 consists of 13 residues. Per germline, CDR1 MDHEN and CDR2 SYDVKM. V lost 9 bases to trimming and J lost 3 bases, with 12 bases between them. This CDR3 is CASNRQFNQPQHF. CDR3 DNA: TGTGCCAGTAACCGACAGTTCAATCAGCCCCAGCATTTT.

Notes on this clonotype: This probably arose from a read error, given a far larger clone one base away. This chain connects TRBV5-1 to TRBJ2-3; 7 positions match TRBD1. Germline V gives CDR1 SGHRS, CDR2 YFSETQ. The CDR3 runs 14 residues. The CDR3 sequence: CASSLGDSTDTQDF. As DNA, the CDR3 is TGCGCCAGCAGCTTGGGGGACAGCACAGATACGCAGGATTTT.

The chain couples TRBV15 to TRBJ2-5; TRBD1 matches 7 bases. Losses at the gene ends were 1 base for V and 4 bases for J; bases not matched to a gene: 9. This CDR3 contains 16 residues. Germline lookup yields CDR1 LNHNV and CDR2 YYDKDF (reference sequence). CDR3 nucleotide sequence: TGTGCCACCAGCAGAGTTGGGCAGGGGGTAATAGAGACCCAGTACTTC. Protein: CATSRVGQGVIETQYF.

At least ten counts were recorded for this clonotype. This chain connects TRBV4-3 to TRBJ2-4; 8 nucleotides agree with TRBD2. V dropped 3 bases and J dropped 3; count of bases not matched to a gene: 7. Germline-derived CDR1 and CDR2 are LGHNA and YSLEER. CDR3 size: 16 residues. The CDR3 DNA reads TGCGCCAGCAGCCAGGCTCCCGGGAGGGACAAAAACATTCAGTACTTC. It specifies CASSQAPGRDKNIQYF.

This chain connects TRBV27 to TRBJ2-1; D unresolved. The CDR3 is 15 amino acids. The germline gives CDR1 MNHEY, CDR2 SMNVEV (reference sequence). The V end lost 7 bases, the J end lost 0 bases, and 13 bases lay between the germline ends. In DNA form, the CDR3 reads TGTGCCAGCACCCTTAGCCCAGGCTCCTACAATGAGCAGTTCTTC. Translation: CASTLSPGSYNEQFF.

Of note for this clonotype: This could be a read error, since a much larger clone is one nucleotide away. The chain joins TRBV10-3 to TRBJ2-1; maybe TRBD2 (6 bases). The length of the CDR3 is 14 residues. In germline, CDR1 is ENHRY, CDR2 SYGVKD. With 4 bases removed from V and 10 bases from J, the gap between germline ends came to 17 bases. The CDR3 protein is CAISGLDSTYEQFF. CDR3 bases: TGTGCCATCAGTGGACTAGACTCGACCTACGAGCAGTTCTTC.

At least ten counts were recorded for this clonotype. The V gene is TRBV12-3 or TRBV12-4, the J gene TRBJ2-5; D possibly corresponds to TRBD1 (5 bases). The CDR3 is made up of 14 amino acids. Trimming left V 5 bases short and J 9 bases short, with 19 bases between. CDR3 in amino acids: CASSLRQPQEAQYF. The CDR3 DNA reads TGTGCCAGCAGTCTACGACAGCCCCAAGAAGCCCAGTACTTC.

As regards this clonotype: A single base separates this from a much larger clone, so it may be a read error. The chain links TRBV27 to TRBJ2-1, with 9 nucleotides matching TRBD1. The CDR3 sequence is 17 residues long. The germline V gene has CDR1 MNHEY and CDR2 SMNVEV (reference sequence). The CDR3 coding sequence is TGTGCCAGCAGTCCATGGACAGGGGACCTCTCCGACAATGAGCAGTTCTTC. Its protein is CASSPWTGDLSDNEQFF.

Note on this clonotype: This may stem from a read error, because a much larger clone lies one nucleotide away. V usage is TRBV5-1 and J usage is TRBJ2-7; unclear D gene. The CDR3 sequence is 13 residues long. Germline loops: CDR1 SGHRS, CDR2 YFSETQ. Trimming left V 1 base short and J 3 bases short, with 8 bases between. CDR3 nucleotide sequence: TGCGCCAGCAGCTTGTACAGCCGCTACGAGCAGTACTTC. It yields the protein CASSLYSRYEQYF.

This clonotype was seen a handful of times. DNA of the CDR3: TGTGCCAGCAGCGCGCGGGGGTCCACTGAAGCTTTCTTT. As protein: CASSARGSTEAFF. The gene calls are TRBV3-1 and TRBJ1-1; a weak D match, TRBD1 (5 bases). Germline V lookup: CDR1 LGHDT, CDR2 YNNKEL (reference sequence). Trimming pared 5 bases from V and 4 bases from J, leaving 11 bases between. The CDR3 runs 13 residues.

This clonotype has more than one count but fewer than ten. This chain connects TRBV9 to TRBJ2-6, with TRBD1 identical over 7 bases. Per the germline V gene, CDR1 is SGDLS and CDR2 is YYNGEE. The CDR3 extends over 17 amino acids. V gave up 0 bases and J gave up 3 bases; unmatched junction bases: 6. CDR3 sequence: CASSVGEGGFGANVLTF. CDR3 in DNA: TGTGCCAGCAGCGTAGGGGAAGGGGGCTTTGGGGCCAACGTCCTGACTTTC.

This clonotype occurred many times. The rearrangement uses TRBV5-1 and TRBJ1-2, with no clear D. Trimming took 3 bases from V and 4 from J, leaving 19 bases between them. The CDR3 is made up of 16 amino acids. CDR1 and CDR2 from the germline V gene are SGHRS and YFSETQ. The CDR3 spells CASSSGAGWAIYGYTF. CDR3 DNA sequence: TGCGCCAGCAGCTCTGGAGCGGGATGGGCCATCTATGGCTACACCTTC.

This clonotype was counted at least ten times. Possible read error: a much larger clone is one base away. The CDR3 here is CASSLNLNNEQYF. The DNA of the CDR3 is TGTGCCAGCAGCTTAAACCTAAACAATGAGCAGTACTTC. The chain employs TRBV7-3 and TRBJ2-7; D not certain. The germline V and J ends were trimmed by 1 base and 7 bases, with 11 bases remaining between them. Per germline, CDR1 SGHTA and CDR2 FQGTGA. This CDR3 is 13 amino acids long. The full variable domain, rest sourced from reference TRBV7-3 and TRBJ2-7, is GAGVSQTPSNKVTEKGKYVELRCDPISGHTALYWYRQSLGQGPEFLIYFQGTGAADDSGLPNDRFFAVRPEGSVSTLKIQRTERGDSAVYLCASSLNLNNEQYFGPGTRLTVT.

This sequence joins TRBV13 and TRBJ2-7, with 9 bases matching TRBD1. Looked up from germline, CDR1 is PRHDT and CDR2 is FYEKMQ (reference sequence). The V gene end was trimmed by 3 bases and the J gene end by 3 bases; junction bases not matched to a gene: 6. CDR3 size: 15 residues. CDR3 nucleotide sequence: TGTGCCAGCAGCTTTTTAGGGACAGGGTTCTACGAGCAGTACTTC. Its protein product is CASSFLGTGFYEQYF. Variable domain in full (rest from reference TRBV13 and TRBJ2-7): AAGVIQSPRHLIKEKRETATLKCYPIPRHDTVYWYQQGPGQDPQFLISFYEKMQSDKGSIPDRFSAQQFSDYHSELNMSSLELGDSALYFCASSFLGTGFYEQYFGPGTRLTVT.

This clonotype was found many times. The chain carries TRBV28 and TRBJ2-7; D not certain. CDR1 and CDR2 from the germline V gene are MDHEN and SYDVKM. Trimming took 3 bases from V and 0 from J, leaving 15 bases between them. CDR3 size: 16 residues. The CDR3 loop reads CASSFLVSGGSYEQYF. In DNA, the CDR3 is TGTGCCAGCAGTTTTCTTGTCTCGGGCGGCTCCTACGAGCAGTACTTC.

Note on this clonotype: Since a much larger clone is just one base distant, this may be a read error. V is TRBV7-9 and J is TRBJ2-5, with 10 positions matching TRBD2. Germline V gene data show CDR1 as SEHNR and CDR2 as FQNEAQ (reference sequence). V trimming: 4 bases; J trimming: 13 bases; junction bases outside the gene matches: 9. The CDR3 has 13 residues. The CDR3 loop reads CASSSILAGWRYF. The CDR3, as DNA: TGTGCCAGCAGCTCCATACTAGCGGGGTGGCGGTACTTC. The full variable domain, with the rest looked up from reference TRBV7-9 and TRBJ2-5, is DTGVSQNPRHKITKRGQNVTFRCDPISEHNRLYWYRQTLGQGPEFLTYFQNEAQLEKSRLLSDRFSAERPKGSFSTLEIQRTEQGDSAMYLCASSSILAGWRYFGPGTRLLVL.